These 17 T cell receptor beta chains share one sample of origin, sequenced in a study of graft-versus-host responses after intestinal transplantation. Antigen specificity for these receptors is unknown. Profiled with immunoSEQ multiplex PCR; TCRdb holds only in-frame clones, not every one. The sample lists 90,000 to 120,000 clones; roughly 90% were seen once. Sequenced material: unstimulated CD4+ T cells sorted from spleen or lymph node cells, taken before transplant. Receptor source: a human donor who was the organ donor for an intestinal transplant.

The rearrangement uses TRBV7-9 and TRBJ2-3; TRBD1 matches 8 bases. After removal of 6 bases from V and 1 base from J, the junction contained 6 bases not matched to a gene. The CDR3 contains 15 residues. CDR1 is SEHNR and CDR2 is FQNEAQ in the germline V gene (reference sequence). CDR3 region: CASSQDREGTDTQYF. Written as DNA, the CDR3 is TGTGCCAGCAGTCAGGACAGGGAGGGCACAGATACGCAGTATTTT.

A note on this clone: Other DNA sequences from this sample encode an identical CDR3 as well. This rearrangement joins TRBV7-2 to TRBJ2-3, with D unclear. Per the germline V gene, CDR1 is SGHTA and CDR2 is FQGNSA. Trimming cost V 2 bases and J 2 bases, with 2 bases left between them. The CDR3 runs to 12 residues. CDR3 sequence reads: CASSLYTDTQYF. DNA for the CDR3: TGTGCCAGCAGCTTATACACAGATACGCAGTATTTT.

The chain has TRBV7-3 and TRBJ2-1; TRBD1 matches at 9 bases. The CDR3 is 15 amino acids. V lost 5 bases, J lost 3 bases, and 5 bases stayed unmatched. Germline loops: CDR1 SGHTA, CDR2 FQGTGA. Written as DNA, the CDR3 is TGTGCCAGCAGCCCGACGACAGGGGGCTACAATGAGCAGTTCTTC. Amino acids: CASSPTTGGYNEQFF.

The V call is TRBV5-1, the J call TRBJ2-7; perhaps TRBD2 as D (6 bases). Germline assignment: CDR1 SGHRS and CDR2 YFSETQ. Trimming removed 4 bases from V and 0 bases from J, with 14 bases in between. The CDR3 extends over 15 amino acids. CDR3 coding DNA: TGCGCCAGCAGCGGTGGGGGGACTCTCTCCTACGAGCAGTACTTC. Protein: CASSGGGTLSYEQYF.

This chain uses TRBV5-4 with TRBJ1-2; 7 bases are shared with TRBD1. This CDR3 is 13 amino acids long. Per germline, CDR1 SGHNT and CDR2 YYREEE (reference sequence). With 2 bases clipped from V and 5 bases from J, the junction kept 3 bases outside the gene matches. The CDR3 DNA sequence: TGTGCCAGCAGCTTTGACAGGGATTATGGCTACACCTTC. It codes for CASSFDRDYGYTF.

As DNA, the CDR3 is TGCGCCAGCAGCACCTCCCAGGGGGCCCACGAGCAGTACTTC. Protein product: CASSTSQGAHEQYF. V and J are TRBV5-1 and TRBJ2-7; 8 nucleotides line up with TRBD1. CDR3 length: 14 amino acids. The germline V gene has CDR1 SGHRS and CDR2 YFSETQ. V dropped 4 bases and J dropped 5; count of bases not matched to a gene: 8. Full variable domain (rest looked up from reference TRBV5-1 and TRBJ2-7): KAGVTQTPRYLIKTRGQQVTLSCSPISGHRSVSWYQQTPGQGLQFLFEYFSETQRNKGNFPGRFSGRQFSNSRSEMNVSTLELGDSALYLCASSTSQGAHEQYFGPGTRLTVT.

The rearrangement uses TRBV10-3 and TRBJ2-3; 10 positions match TRBD2. The CDR3 has 15 residues. Germline V gives CDR1 ENHRY, CDR2 SYGVKD. The V segment lost 5 bases and the J segment 5 bases; nucleotides outside the gene matches: 7. In DNA, the CDR3 is TGTGCCATCAGTTTAGCGGGGGGCCAGAAAGATACGCAGTATTTT. It specifies CAISLAGGQKDTQYF.

The chain is built from TRBV11-2 and TRBJ2-7, with no clear D. The V and J ends lost 0 bases and 6 bases respectively, with 6 bases between them. The CDR3 length is 12 residues. Germline-derived CDR1 and CDR2 are SGHAT and FQNNGV. The CDR3 region is CASSLDLGEQYF. The CDR3 DNA reads TGTGCCAGCAGCTTAGATCTGGGCGAGCAGTACTTC.

The chain uses TRBV5-1 and TRBJ1-1; D not certain. CDR3 length: 14 amino acids. The germline V gene has CDR1 SGHRS and CDR2 YFSETQ. With 1 base removed from V and 0 bases from J, the gap between germline ends came to 7 bases. In DNA, the CDR3 is TGCGCCAGCAGCTTGTTGACAATGAACACTGAAGCTTTCTTT. Amino acid sequence: CASSLLTMNTEAFF.

Comments on this clone: Additional DNA sequences in this sample encode the identical CDR3. The chain couples TRBV7-9 to TRBJ2-6, with no clear D. V lost 1 base and J 2 bases, leaving 6 bases between the germline ends. Germline-derived CDR1 and CDR2 are SEHNR and FQNEAQ (reference sequence). The CDR3 has 15 amino acids. CDR3 residues: CASSLGGTGANVLTF. As DNA, the CDR3 is TGTGCCAGCAGCTTAGGTGGAACTGGGGCCAACGTCCTGACTTTC.

This clone has just a few counts. The rearrangement links TRBV6-6 to TRBJ2-1; perhaps D is TRBD1 or TRBD2 (6 bases each). V shed 6 bases and J shed 0 bases, with 9 bases lying between them. The CDR3 runs 14 residues. From germline, CDR1 is MNHNY and CDR2 SVGAGI (reference sequence). The CDR3 protein is CASRRDNSYNEQFF. The CDR3 DNA follows: TGTGCCAGCAGGCGGGACAACTCCTACAATGAGCAGTTCTTC.

This chain connects TRBV18 to TRBJ2-7; possibly TRBD2 for D (6 bases). The CDR3 length is 14 residues. Germline V CDR1 and CDR2: KGHSH, LQKENI. V was trimmed by 2 bases and J by 4 bases, leaving 12 bases between them. The CDR3 region has the DNA TGTGCCAGCTCACCAGTAGGAGGGATTTACGAGCAGTACTTC. Translated: CASSPVGGIYEQYF.

The chain combines TRBV5-6 with TRBJ2-7; D call uncertain. V shed 3 bases and J shed 3 bases, with 10 bases lying between them. This CDR3 region has 13 residues. Looked up from germline, CDR1 is SGHDT and CDR2 is YYEEEE. The CDR3 nucleotides read TGTGCCAGCAGCTCTAACTTTTACTACGAGCAGTACTTC. It encodes CASSSNFYYEQYF.

This clone was seen only once. The chain recombines TRBV7-2 with TRBJ2-3; 8 bases fit TRBD2. After removal of 8 bases from V and 3 bases from J, the junction contained 7 bases not matched to a gene. The CDR3 has 14 residues. Germline CDR1 SGHTA, CDR2 FQGNSA. The CDR3 loop is CASPGGALTDTQYF. The CDR3 bases are TGTGCCAGCCCGGGGGGGGCTTTAACAGATACGCAGTATTTT.

The V and J genes are TRBV4-1 and TRBJ2-2; TRBD1 matches at 9 bases. This CDR3 comprises 18 residues. With V trimmed by 7 bases and J by 3 bases, 15 bases remained unmatched. Germline CDR1 reads MGHRA; CDR2 reads YSYEKL. CDR3 amino acids: CASTKYGGQGPDTGELFF. The CDR3 nucleotides read TGCGCCAGCACGAAGTATGGGGGACAGGGCCCCGACACCGGGGAGCTGTTTTTT.

The V call is TRBV5-6, the J call TRBJ1-3; D may be TRBD1 (6 bases). CDR3 length equals 17 residues. From germline, CDR1 is SGHDT and CDR2 YYEEEE. Deletions cut 1 base from V and 0 bases from J, with 14 bases between. The CDR3 loop is CASSLFATGSSGNTIYF. In DNA form, the CDR3 reads TGTGCCAGCAGCTTGTTTGCGACAGGCAGCTCTGGAAACACCATATATTTT.

The CDR3 coding sequence is TGTGCCAGCAGTCGGACAGGGCTCGCCAAAAACATTCAGTACTTC. Residues: CASSRTGLAKNIQYF. This chain connects TRBV6-5 to TRBJ2-4, with TRBD1 matching 8 bases. This CDR3 is 15 amino acids long. CDR1 and CDR2 (germline): MNHEY, SVGAGI. Losses at the gene ends were 5 bases for V and 1 base for J; bases not matched to a gene: 4.